These 3 T cell receptor beta chains originate from one sample sequenced in a study of cytomegalovirus exposure and HLA in healthy donors (dated by TCRdb to 2016 to 2017). Libraries came from the immunoSEQ multiplex PCR assay. TCRdb holds this immuneACCESS table with in-frame rearrangements only. Some clones are missing; in checked studies, unresolved V genes explain under half, and the rest has no known cause. This sample holds about 83,000 clones; approximately 96% were observed only once. Approximately 1.3% of the sample rests with the top ten. The sample was PBMCs. Every receptor here comes from a young woman in good health and CMV-seronegative.

Here the CDR3 reads CASSFGSGDTEAFF. The CDR3 nucleotides are TGCGCCAGCAGCTTTGGCTCAGGGGACACTGAAGCTTTCTTT. This rearrangement joins TRBV5-1 to TRBJ1-1; maybe TRBD1 (6 bases). CDR1 is SGHRS, CDR2 YFSETQ, per germline. The CDR3 extends over 14 amino acids. Trimming pared 2 bases from V and 3 bases from J, leaving 11 bases between. The full variable domain, its missing parts supplied by reference TRBV5-1 and TRBJ1-1, is KAGVTQTPRYLIKTRGQQVTLSCSPISGHRSVSWYQQTPGQGLQFLFEYFSETQRNKGNFPGRFSGRQFSNSRSEMNVSTLELGDSALYLCASSFGSGDTEAFFGQGTRLTVV.

The CDR3 region has the DNA TGCGCCAGCAGGAGGTGGACTAGCAGCACAGATACGCAGTATTTT. Translating gives CASRRWTSSTDTQYF. The chain uses TRBV5-1 and TRBJ2-3, with 8 bases identical to TRBD2. This CDR3 comprises 15 residues. Trimming at V came to 5 bases and at J to 0 bases, leaving 5 bases not matched to a gene. The germline V gene encodes CDR1 SGHRS and CDR2 YFSETQ.

V is TRBV11-2 and J is TRBJ2-6, with TRBD1 as a possible D gene (5 bases). V lost 3 bases and J 0 bases, leaving 15 bases between the germline ends. The germline V gene encodes CDR1 SGHAT and CDR2 FQNNGV. CDR3 size: 18 residues. CDR3 protein: CASSFGASFFSGANVLTF. CDR3 DNA: TGTGCCAGCAGCTTTGGGGCCTCGTTTTTCTCTGGGGCCAACGTCCTGACTTTC.